This T cell receptor (beta chain) originates from a study of CXCR3-negative and CXCR3-positive naive CD8 T cells. The CD45RO-CCR7+CD27+CD95- phenotype denoted naive CD8+ T cells. Per germline, CDR1 MNHEY and CDR2 SVGEGT. The CDR3 contains 17 residues. Notes on this clonotype: Its antigen remains unknown.

Libraries were UMI-labeled 5' RACE TRB cDNA. Each CDR3 protein gets one entry in TCRdb, which reprocessed the 5' RACE reads and gives no DNA. Reported are about 150,000 distinct CDR3 sequences; the ten largest clones contain 0.45% to 0.55%. Regarding the study as a whole: Researchers report CXCR3 expression partially decreased after cryopreservation, with fresh PBMCs used in most assays. Memory CD8+ cells showed much lower diversity, while both naive subsets were comparably high. More hydrophobic TRB CDR3s occurred in CXCR3-positive than in CXCR3-negative naive cells. TRBV-TRBJ usage was similar across naive CXCR3 subsets but distinct in memory cells.

This sequence originates from a human donor in good health. Some clones in this sample may be carry-over from other donors' samples. V gene TRBV6-2 or TRBV6-3 combines with J gene TRBJ1-3. Sequencing was performed on naive CXCR3+ CD8+ T cells from blood. Specified subset: CD45RO-CCR7+CD27+CD95- naive CD8+ T cells expressing CXCR3 (TNR3+). The CDR3 is CASSYLVPEGSGNTIYF.